The text below deals with one T cell receptor beta chain. No antigen is known for it. No quality values exist for individual bases; no much larger clone is one base distant. The sample originates from a study of post-analysis software for immune sequencing data (dated by TCRdb to between 2014 and 2017). In the study overall: Recorded disease courses included relapsing-remitting, secondary progressive and progressive-relapsing multiple sclerosis, with some patients lacking subtype annotation. The patient repertoires were compared against approximately twelve previously published healthy control repertoires obtained from donors aged 6 to 25 years. A subset of samples was prepared in parallel using single-end sample barcoding, then pooled and co-amplified after Illumina adapter ligation.

The library was built by means of PCR. Sequencing took place on an Illumina HiSeq 2500. To reduce PCR and sequencing biases, unique molecular identifiers were incorporated into the TCR beta cDNA libraries. Approximately 500,000 cDNA molecules were obtained for every 1 to 10 million input T cells, so each molecule roughly corresponded to one T cell. The patient libraries were prepared and sequenced with the same protocol used for the earlier healthy control dataset. Samples belonging to the same batch were prepared together, multiplexed and sequenced on a shared HiSeq lane. Under the source paper's analysis protocol: MIGEC was used to process the raw barcoded reads, and molecular identifier groups with only a single read were discarded before consensus assembly and CDR3 extraction. VDJtools was used for post-analysis of the clonotype tables, and diversity was normalized by down-sampling every dataset to the size of the smallest sample. To correct batch-related cross-sample contamination, repertoire overlap clustering matched CDR3 amino acid sequences but not nucleotide sequences. TCRdb itself trimmed the public reads at Q25 with fastp, ran MiXCR and retained productive beta chains. Entries are consolidated by CDR3 protein sequence, retaining the most common genes and DNA. These V and J calls originate from TCRdb's pipeline instead of the authors' own analysis. Recorded for this sample are about 820,000 distinct CDR3 sequences; roughly 50% of them occurred a single time. Over 4% of the sample comes from the top ten.

To demonstrate the VDJtools post-analysis software, the study profiled TCR beta repertoires from the peripheral blood of about 13 young patients with multiple sclerosis. The multiple sclerosis patients were children and adolescents between roughly 6 and 16 years of age. V is shortened by 2 bases, J by 4 bases, and the region joining them spans 20 bases. The germline V gene (reference sequence) specifies MNHEY as CDR1 and SMNVEV as CDR2. Its CDR3 holds 17 amino acids, cysteine through phenylalanine. The kept DNA is CDR3 alone, 51 bases in frame from the first base. Overall study results and their limits: The multiple sclerosis patient group was slightly younger than the control group. About 5 TRBV segments, including TRBV5-6, TRBV5-1 and TRBV20-1, were significantly more frequent in patients than controls. Multiple sclerosis patients had significantly lower normalized Chao1 diversity than controls, a result that suggests substantial peripheral T-cell clonal expansion. Direct clustering with F measure revealed strong co-clustering of samples prepared in the same batch, which led to a batch-effect correction.

The sequence is built from TRBV27 and TRBJ2-5; the best D guess is TRBD2, with 5 bases matching. The source material was blood. The TCR originated in a girl between 5 and 17 years old with multiple sclerosis. In nucleotide form, the sequence is TGTGCCAGCAGTTTAGGGCTCAAGAACCCTGGGAGAGAGACCCAGTACTTC. This yields the protein CASSLGLKNPGRETQYF.